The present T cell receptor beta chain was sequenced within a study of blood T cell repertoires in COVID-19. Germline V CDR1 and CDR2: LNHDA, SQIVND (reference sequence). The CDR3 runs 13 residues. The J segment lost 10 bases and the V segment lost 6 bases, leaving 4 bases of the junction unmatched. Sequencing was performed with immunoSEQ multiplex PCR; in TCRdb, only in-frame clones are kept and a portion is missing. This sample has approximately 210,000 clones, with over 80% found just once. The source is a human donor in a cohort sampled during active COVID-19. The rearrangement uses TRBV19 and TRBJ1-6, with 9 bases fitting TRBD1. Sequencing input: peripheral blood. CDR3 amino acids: CASRTGGRSPLHF. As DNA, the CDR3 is TGTGCCAGTAGGACAGGGGGTAGGTCACCCCTCCACTTT.